This T cell receptor (beta chain) appears in the sequencing data of a study of T cells in Graves' hyperthyroidism and ophthalmopathy (dated by TCRdb to between 2018 and 2021). With respect to the entire study: Peripheral blood was collected at initial diagnosis, before any treatment. Following sampling, methimazole starting at 30 mg daily was given to hyperthyroidism patients, and high-dose intravenous methylprednisolone was given to ophthalmopathy patients. TCR V-J signatures able to tell the groups apart were searched for in a discovery cohort of 95 to 100 patients, of whom under 45 had Graves' ophthalmopathy and under 65 had stable Graves' hyperthyroidism. The study also compared thyroid tissue and blood T-cell repertoires from over 5 Graves' hyperthyroidism patients. The approximately 98 discovery patients were randomly divided into training and test sets at a 7:3 ratio. The paper describes TCR Vbeta CDR3 sequencing of 120 to 150 peripheral blood samples, made up of 43 ophthalmopathy patients, around 78 hyperthyroidism patients and 17 progressor patients. Prospective prediction of ophthalmopathy was tested in an independent validation cohort consisting of under 20 hyperthyroidism patients and 15 to 17 patients who later progressed to ophthalmopathy.

In this sample, this clonotype turned up a few times. Its specific antigen is unknown. Base qualities are not provided; no much larger clone lies one nucleotide away. What the work shows at the level of the full study, not this receptor alone: No statistical method was used to fix the sample size in advance, and group allocation was not hidden from the investigators. In cross-validation, a model built on a 13 V-J signature told ophthalmopathy apart from stable hyperthyroidism with over 85% sensitivity and approximately 81% specificity, and in testing the same model reached 80%/75%. Blood samples also contained most of the expanded thyroid clonotypes (frequency above 0.001), which suggests that blood repertoires may reflect thyroid immune responses. In validation, progression to ophthalmopathy was predicted by the model with approximately 67% sensitivity and 72% to 85% specificity, a median of 6.5 months before onset.

Stable Graves' hyperthyroidism was defined as the absence of progression to ophthalmopathy over 18 months of follow-up. Hyperthyroidism patients were aged 18 to 65 years and newly diagnosed, with disease duration of less than 2 months. Any patient with an uncontrolled infection, another autoimmune disease, pregnancy or lactation was excluded. Diagnoses were established on the basis of clinical symptoms, serum thyroxine and TRAb, thyroid ultrasound, and orbital computed tomography. PBMCs were separated from roughly 10 ml of fresh peripheral blood using Ficoll-Paque density gradient centrifugation. Total RNA was extracted using Trizol reagent, and RNA quality was assessed on an Agilent 2100 Bioanalyzer. From its cysteine to its phenylalanine, the CDR3 spans 14 amino acids. Left in the record is the CDR3 DNA by itself, 42 bases read in frame from the first base. At the junction V is shortened by 5 bases and J by 2 bases, with 10 bases in between. CDR1 and CDR2 are drawn from the germline V gene (reference sequence): MNHEY, SMNVEV.

The TCR beta CDR3 regions were amplified from RNA transcripts. The first round of RT-PCR for the TCR CDR3 was performed with the HTBI primer set and the Qiagen OneStep RT-PCR kit. The libraries were constructed in a second round of multiplex PCR and then size-selected and purified. Paired-end sequencing of the libraries was performed with 100 bp reads on an Illumina HiSeq2000. In the original analysis: SOAPnuke was used to process the raw data, with reads discarded if the reads contained adapters or uncalled bases, had a mean Phred below 15, or lacked an exact constant-primer or identifier match. COPE v1.2.5 was used to merge the high-quality paired reads, and each unique nucleotide sequence was defined as a clonotype. MiTCR v1.1 was used to align clonotypes to the IMGT TRBV, TRBD and TRBJ reference segments. The analysis included only V-J combinations with a frequency above 0.0001, which together covered 99% to 99.2% of the repertoires. The TCS score was defined as the ratio of F50 (clonal expansion) to E x V (chaos), calculated using BLOSUM62-based TCRdist between CDR3 peptides within each V-J. Welch's t-statistics and random forest reduced 450 to 600 V-J features to 10 to 15, which were used in a naive Bayes classifier (R e1071). Thyroid-blood repertoire similarity was quantified with the Morisita-Horn index. The raw public reads went through TCRdb reprocessing: fastp at Q25, MiXCR clone calling, in-frame beta chains kept. Entries that share a CDR3 protein sequence are merged under the most common genes and DNA. For this entry, the V and J calls and clone size follow TCRdb and not the study's own pipeline. The sample table holds about 680,000 distinct CDR3 sequences, of which over 35% were seen once. In total, the top ten clones hold around 30% of the sample.

This chain joins TRBV27 to TRBJ1-5; the D gene identity is not certain. Sequenced input: blood. The sequence was obtained from a middle-aged woman with Graves' hyperthyroidism. The CDR3 has the sequence CASSQWGGNQPQHF. At the DNA level, the sequence is TGTGCCAGCAGTCAATGGGGAGGCAATCAGCCCCAGCATTTT.